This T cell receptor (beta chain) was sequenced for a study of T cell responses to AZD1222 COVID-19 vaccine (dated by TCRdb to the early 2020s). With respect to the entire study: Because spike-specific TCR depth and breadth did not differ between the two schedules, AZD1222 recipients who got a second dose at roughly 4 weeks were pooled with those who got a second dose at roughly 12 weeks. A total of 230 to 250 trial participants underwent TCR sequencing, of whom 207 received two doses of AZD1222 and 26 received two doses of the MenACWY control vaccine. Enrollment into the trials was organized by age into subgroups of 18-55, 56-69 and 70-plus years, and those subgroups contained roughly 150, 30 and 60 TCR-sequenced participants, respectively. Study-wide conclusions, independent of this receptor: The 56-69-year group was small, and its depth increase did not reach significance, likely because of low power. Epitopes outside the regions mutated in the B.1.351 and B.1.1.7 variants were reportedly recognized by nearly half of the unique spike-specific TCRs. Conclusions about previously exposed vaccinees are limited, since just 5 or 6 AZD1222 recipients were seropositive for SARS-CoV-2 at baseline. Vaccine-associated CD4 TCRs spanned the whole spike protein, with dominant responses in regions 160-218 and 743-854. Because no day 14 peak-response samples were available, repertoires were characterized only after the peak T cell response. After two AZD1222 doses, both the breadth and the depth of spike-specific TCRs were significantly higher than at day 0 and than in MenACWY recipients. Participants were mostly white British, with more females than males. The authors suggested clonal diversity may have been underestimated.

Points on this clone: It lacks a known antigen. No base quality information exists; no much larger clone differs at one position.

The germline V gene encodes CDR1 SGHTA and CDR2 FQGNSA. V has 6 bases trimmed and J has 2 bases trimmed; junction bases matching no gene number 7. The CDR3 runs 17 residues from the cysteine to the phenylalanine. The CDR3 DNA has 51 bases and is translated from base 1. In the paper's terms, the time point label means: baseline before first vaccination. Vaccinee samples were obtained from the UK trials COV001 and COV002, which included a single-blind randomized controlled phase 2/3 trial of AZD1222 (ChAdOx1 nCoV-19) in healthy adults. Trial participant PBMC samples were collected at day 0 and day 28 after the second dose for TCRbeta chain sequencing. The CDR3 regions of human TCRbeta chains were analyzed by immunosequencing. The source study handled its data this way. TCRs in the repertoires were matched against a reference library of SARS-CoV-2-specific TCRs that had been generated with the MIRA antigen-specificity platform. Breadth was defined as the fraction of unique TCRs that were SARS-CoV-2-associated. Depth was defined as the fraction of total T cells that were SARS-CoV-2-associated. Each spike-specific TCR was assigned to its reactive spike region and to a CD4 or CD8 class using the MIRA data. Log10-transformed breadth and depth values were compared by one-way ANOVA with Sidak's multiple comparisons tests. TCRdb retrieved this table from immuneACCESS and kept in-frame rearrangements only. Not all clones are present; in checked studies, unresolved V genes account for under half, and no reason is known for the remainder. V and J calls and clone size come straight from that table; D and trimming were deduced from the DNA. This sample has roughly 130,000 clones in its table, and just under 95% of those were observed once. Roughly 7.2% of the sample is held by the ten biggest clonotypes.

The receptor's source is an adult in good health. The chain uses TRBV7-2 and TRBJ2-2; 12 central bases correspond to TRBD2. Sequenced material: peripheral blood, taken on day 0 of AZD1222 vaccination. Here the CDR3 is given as CASRSGTSGFNTGELFF. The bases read TGTGCCAGCAGGTCCGGGACTAGCGGGTTCAACACCGGGGAGCTGTTTTTT.